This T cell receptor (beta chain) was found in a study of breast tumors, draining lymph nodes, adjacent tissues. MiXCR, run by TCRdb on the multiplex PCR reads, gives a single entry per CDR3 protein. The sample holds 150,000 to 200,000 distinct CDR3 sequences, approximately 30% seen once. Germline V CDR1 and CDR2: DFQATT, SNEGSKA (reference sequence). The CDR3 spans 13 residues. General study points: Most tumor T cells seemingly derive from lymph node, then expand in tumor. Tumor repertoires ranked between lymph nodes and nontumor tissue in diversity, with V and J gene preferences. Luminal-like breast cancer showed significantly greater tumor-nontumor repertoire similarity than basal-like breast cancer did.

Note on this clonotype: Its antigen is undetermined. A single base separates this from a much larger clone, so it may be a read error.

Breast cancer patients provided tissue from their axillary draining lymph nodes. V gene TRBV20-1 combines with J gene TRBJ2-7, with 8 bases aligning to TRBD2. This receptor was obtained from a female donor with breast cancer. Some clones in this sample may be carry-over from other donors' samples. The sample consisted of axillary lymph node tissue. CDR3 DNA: TGCAGTGCTAGACTAGCGGGTACCTACGGGCAGTACTTC. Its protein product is CSARLAGTYGQYF.